Given below is one T cell receptor beta chain in context. With 60 Vbeta and 13 Jbeta primers, the PCR was carried out. The protocol was immunoSEQ multiplex PCR, while the TCRdb copy is restricted to in-frame clones and leaves out a portion. In the table there are about 190,000 clones, less than 85% of which are singletons. The sample originates from a study of cytomegalovirus exposure and HLA in healthy donors. This CDR3 is 14 amino acids long. What was sequenced was PBMCs. V usage is TRBV21-1 and J usage is TRBJ2-6; TRBD2 is the table's D call, not checked against the DNA. TRBV21-1 is marked as a pseudogene. The source of this sequence is a man under 40 in good health and CMV-seropositive. The DNA of the CDR3 is TGTGCCAGCAGCTATAGCTCTGGGGCCAACGTCCTGACTTTC. Translating gives CASSYSSGANVLTF.